The T cell receptor (beta chain) under discussion was sequenced for a study of tissue T cells after allogeneic stem cell transplantation. Findings and caveats of the study: TCR repertoires tracked anatomic similarity, regardless of disease or transplant status.

CDR3 sequences, V/J genes, frequencies and template counts came from survey-depth TCRbeta sequencing. Only in-frame clones appear in the TCRdb table, and some are missing; sequencing was by immunoSEQ multiplex PCR. The sample records fewer than 5,500 clones, about a third being singletons. CDR3 length: 15 residues. Germline V gene data show CDR1 as KGHPV and CDR2 as FQNQEV (reference sequence). With 5 bases removed from V and 0 bases from J, the gap between germline ends came to 12 bases. As to this clone: As yet, its antigen is unknown. Any gene name here is a mouse gene name. The read ends 1 residue shy of where the CDR3 ends; the end is completed using the germline J gene.

As for time point: mouse harvest day 14 after allogeneic transplant. Mouse grafts combined 10^7 T-cell-depleted bone marrow cells with 10^6 splenic CD5+ T cells. This mouse GVHD model was MHC-mismatched B6 to BALB/c, profiled day 7 or 14. The receptor's source is a female BALB/c mouse given C57BL/6 T cells with graft-versus-host disease after an allogeneic hematopoietic cell transplant. This chain uses TRBV26 with TRBJ2-3, with D possibly TRBD1 on 6 matching bases. The sequenced material came from skin. The chain's CDR3 is CASSSPGQSAETLYF. The covered CDR3 bases are TGTGCCAGCAGTTCCCCGGGACAAAGTGCAGAAACGCTGTAT.